This T cell receptor (beta chain) stems from a study of T cell responses to AZD1222 COVID-19 vaccine. Study-wide findings and caveats: Vaccine-related CD4 TCRs covered spike, predominating at 160-218 and 743-854. The donor group comprised mostly white British people and more females; the analysis possibly underestimated clonal diversity. Only after the peak T cell response were repertoires sampled. It was only a handful of AZD1222 recipients who were seropositive at baseline.

TCRdb keeps only in-frame clones here, not all; method: immunoSEQ multiplex PCR. This table has 140,000 or so clones, around 83% appearing once. V was trimmed by 8 bases and J by 0 bases, leaving 17 bases between them. This CDR3 is 15 amino acids long. Germline V CDR1 and CDR2: SNHLY, FYNNEI. Note on this clone: Its specificity is unknown.

Sequenced material: peripheral blood, taken 28 days after the second AZD1222 dose. The chain joins TRBV2 to TRBJ2-7, with a weak D call TRBD2 (6 bases). The receptor was isolated from an adult who received the AZD1222 COVID-19 vaccine. The CDR3 reads CASFIGGLSSYEQYF. The CDR3 coding sequence is TGTGCCAGCTTCATCGGGGGTTTATCCTCCTACGAGCAGTACTTC. Combining the CDR3 with reference TRBV2 and TRBJ2-7 gives the whole variable domain EPEVTQTPSHQVTQMGQEVILRCVPISNHLYFYWYRQILGQKVEFLVSFYNNEISEKSEIFDDQFSVERPDGSNFTLKIRSTKLEDSAMYFCASFIGGLSSYEQYFGPGTRLTVT.